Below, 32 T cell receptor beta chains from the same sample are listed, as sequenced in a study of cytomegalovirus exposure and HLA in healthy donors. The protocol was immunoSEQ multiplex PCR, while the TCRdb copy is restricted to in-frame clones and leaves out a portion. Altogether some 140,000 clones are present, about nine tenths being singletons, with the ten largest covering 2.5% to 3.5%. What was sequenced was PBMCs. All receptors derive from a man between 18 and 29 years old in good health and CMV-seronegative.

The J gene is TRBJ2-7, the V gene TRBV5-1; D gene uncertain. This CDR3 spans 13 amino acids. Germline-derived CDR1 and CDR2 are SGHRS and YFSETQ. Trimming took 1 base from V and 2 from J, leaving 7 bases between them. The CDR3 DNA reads TGCGCCAGCAGCTTGTCAGGCACCTACGAGCAGTACTTC. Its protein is CASSLSGTYEQYF.

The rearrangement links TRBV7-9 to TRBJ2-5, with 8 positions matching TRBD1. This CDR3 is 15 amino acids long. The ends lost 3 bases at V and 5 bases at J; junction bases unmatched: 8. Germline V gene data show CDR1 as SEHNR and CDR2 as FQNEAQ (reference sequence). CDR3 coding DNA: TGTGCCAGCAGCTTCTCATCAGGGGGCGACGAGACCCAGTACTTC. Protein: CASSFSSGGDETQYF. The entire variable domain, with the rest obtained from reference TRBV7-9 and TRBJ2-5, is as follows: DTGVSQNPRHKITKRGQNVTFRCDPISEHNRLYWYRQTLGQGPEFLTYFQNEAQLEKSRLLSDRFSAERPKGSFSTLEIQRTEQGDSAMYLCASSFSSGGDETQYFGPGTRLLVL.

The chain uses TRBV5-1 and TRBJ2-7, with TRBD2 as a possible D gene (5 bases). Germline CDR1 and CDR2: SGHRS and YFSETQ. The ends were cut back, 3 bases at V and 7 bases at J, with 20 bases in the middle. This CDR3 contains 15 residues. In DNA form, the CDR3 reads TGCGCCAGCAGCTGGGAGTCAGGTCCGGGTAGGGAGCAGTACTTC. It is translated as CASSWESGPGREQYF.

The CDR3 DNA is TGTGGCGCCCCCCGGGGCGAGCAGTACTTC. It codes for CGAPRGEQYF. The rearrangement joins TRBV21-1 to TRBJ2-7; TRBD2 is the table's D call and was not checked against the DNA. TRBV21-1 is a known pseudogene. The CDR3 contains 10 residues.

The CDR3 sequence is CASGLRRNTEAFF. CDR3 nucleotides: TGTGCTAGTGGTTTGCGGAGGAACACTGAAGCTTTCTTT. The chain is built from TRBV12-5 and TRBJ1-1; D gene ambiguous. This CDR3 comprises 13 residues. The germline V gene encodes CDR1 LGHNT and CDR2 FRNRAP. Trimming stripped 2 bases from V and 1 base from J, with 5 bases between. Full variable domain (remainder filled in from reference TRBV12-5 and TRBJ1-1): DARVTQTPRHKVTEMGQEVTMRCQPILGHNTVFWYRQTMMQGLELLAYFRNRAPLDDSGMPKDRFSAEMPDATLATLKIQPSEPRDSAVYFCASGLRRNTEAFFGQGTRLTVV.

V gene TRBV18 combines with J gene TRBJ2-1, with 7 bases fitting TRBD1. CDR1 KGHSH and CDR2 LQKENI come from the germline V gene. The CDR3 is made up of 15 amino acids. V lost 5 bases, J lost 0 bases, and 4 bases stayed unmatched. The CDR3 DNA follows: TGTGCCAGCTCAACAGACAGGGCCTCCTACAATGAGCAGTTCTTC. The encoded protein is CASSTDRASYNEQFF.

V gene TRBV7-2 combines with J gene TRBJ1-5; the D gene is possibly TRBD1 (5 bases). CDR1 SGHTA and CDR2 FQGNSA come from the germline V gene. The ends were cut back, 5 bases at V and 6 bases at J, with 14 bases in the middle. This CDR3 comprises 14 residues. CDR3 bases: TGTGCCAGCAGCCTATGGGGCGGCGGTCAGCCCCAGCATTTT. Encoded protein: CASSLWGGGQPQHF.

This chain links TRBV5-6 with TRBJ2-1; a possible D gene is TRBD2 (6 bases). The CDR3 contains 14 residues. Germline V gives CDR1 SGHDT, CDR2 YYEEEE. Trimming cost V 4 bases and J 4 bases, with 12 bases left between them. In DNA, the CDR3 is TGTGCCAGCAGCCCCGGAGGGTATTACAATGAGCAGTTCTTC. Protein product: CASSPGGYYNEQFF. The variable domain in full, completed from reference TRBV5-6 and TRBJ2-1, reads DAGVTQSPTHLIKTRGQQVTLRCSPKSGHDTVSWYQQALGQGPQFIFQYYEEEERQRGNFPDRFSGHQFPNYSSELNVNALLLGDSALYLCASSPGGYYNEQFFGPGTRLTVL.

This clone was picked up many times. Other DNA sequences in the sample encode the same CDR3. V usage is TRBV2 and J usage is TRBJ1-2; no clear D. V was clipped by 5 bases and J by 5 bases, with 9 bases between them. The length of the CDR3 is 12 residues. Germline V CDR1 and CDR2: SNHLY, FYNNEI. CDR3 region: CASSRPGYGYTF. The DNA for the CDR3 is TGTGCCAGCAGTCGACCGGGGTATGGCTACACCTTC.

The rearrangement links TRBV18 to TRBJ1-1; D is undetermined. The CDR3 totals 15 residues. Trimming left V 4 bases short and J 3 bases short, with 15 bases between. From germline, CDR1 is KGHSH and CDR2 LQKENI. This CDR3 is CASSQRESWDTEAFF. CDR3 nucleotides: TGTGCCAGCTCACAAAGGGAGTCATGGGACACTGAAGCTTTCTTT.

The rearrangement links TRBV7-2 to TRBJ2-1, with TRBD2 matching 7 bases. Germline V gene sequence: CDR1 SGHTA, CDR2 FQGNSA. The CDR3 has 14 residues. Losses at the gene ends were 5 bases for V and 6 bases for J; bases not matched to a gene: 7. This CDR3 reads CASSPLAGLNEQFF. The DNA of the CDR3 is TGTGCCAGCAGCCCGTTAGCGGGTCTCAATGAGCAGTTCTTC. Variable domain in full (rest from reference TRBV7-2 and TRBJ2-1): GAGVSQSPSNKVTEKGKDVELRCDPISGHTALYWYRQSLGQGLEFLIYFQGNSAPDKSGLPSDRFSAERTGGSVSTLTIQRTQQEDSAVYLCASSPLAGLNEQFFGPGTRLTVL.

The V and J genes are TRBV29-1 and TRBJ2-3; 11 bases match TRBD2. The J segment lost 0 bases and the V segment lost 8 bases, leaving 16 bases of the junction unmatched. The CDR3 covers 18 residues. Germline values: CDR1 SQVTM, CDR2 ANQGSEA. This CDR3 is CSIITGLAERLSTDTQYF. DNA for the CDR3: TGCAGCATAATAACGGGACTAGCGGAAAGACTTAGCACAGATACGCAGTATTTT.

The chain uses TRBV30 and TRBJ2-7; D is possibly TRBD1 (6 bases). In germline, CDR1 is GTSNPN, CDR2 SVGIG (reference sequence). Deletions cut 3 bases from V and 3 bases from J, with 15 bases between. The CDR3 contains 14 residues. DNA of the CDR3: TGTGCCTGGAGCGACCAGGGGATAGGCTACGAGCAGTACTTC. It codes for CAWSDQGIGYEQYF.

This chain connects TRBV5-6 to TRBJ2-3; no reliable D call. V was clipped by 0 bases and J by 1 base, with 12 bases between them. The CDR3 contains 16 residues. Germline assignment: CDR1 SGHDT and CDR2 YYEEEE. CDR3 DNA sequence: TGTGCCAGCAGCTTGGTCGAAGGAGTGGGCACAGATACGCAGTATTTT. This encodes CASSLVEGVGTDTQYF.

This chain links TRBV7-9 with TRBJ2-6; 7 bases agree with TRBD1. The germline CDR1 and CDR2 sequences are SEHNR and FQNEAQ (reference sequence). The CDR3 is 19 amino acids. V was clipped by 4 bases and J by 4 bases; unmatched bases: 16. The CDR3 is CASSSRAYRGDRGANVLTF. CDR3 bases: TGTGCCAGCAGCTCCCGAGCCTACAGGGGCGACCGAGGGGCCAACGTCCTGACTTTC.

In DNA, the CDR3 is TGTGCCAGCAGCTTTGCGGGGGGGAACACTGAAGCTTTCTTT. Translated: CASSFAGGNTEAFF. This chain links TRBV7-8 with TRBJ1-1; D possibly corresponds to TRBD1 (5 bases). This CDR3 spans 14 amino acids. Deletions cut 3 bases from V and 1 base from J, with 9 bases between. The germline V gene encodes CDR1 SGHVS and CDR2 FQNEAQ.

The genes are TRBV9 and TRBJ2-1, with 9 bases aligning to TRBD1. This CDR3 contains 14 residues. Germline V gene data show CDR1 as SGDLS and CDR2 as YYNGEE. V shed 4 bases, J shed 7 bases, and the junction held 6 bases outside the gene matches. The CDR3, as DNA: TGTGCCAGCAGCACCCGGGACAGGGCAAATGAGCAGTTCTTC. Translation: CASSTRDRANEQFF.

CDR3 bases: TGTGCCATCAGTGAGCGGGAGGGCTCTGGGGCCAACGTCCTGACTTTC. It specifies CAISEREGSGANVLTF. The chain employs TRBV10-3 and TRBJ2-6; 8 nucleotides line up with TRBD2. Germline values: CDR1 ENHRY, CDR2 SYGVKD. V shed 2 bases and J 0 bases; nucleotides not matched to a gene: 0. The CDR3 length is 16 residues.

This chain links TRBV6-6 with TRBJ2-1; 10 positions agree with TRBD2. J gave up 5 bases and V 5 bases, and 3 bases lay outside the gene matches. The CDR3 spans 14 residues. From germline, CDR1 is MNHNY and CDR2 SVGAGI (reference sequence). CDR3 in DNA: TGTGCCAGCAGTCGGACTAGCGGAAACAATGAGCAGTTCTTC. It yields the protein CASSRTSGNNEQFF.

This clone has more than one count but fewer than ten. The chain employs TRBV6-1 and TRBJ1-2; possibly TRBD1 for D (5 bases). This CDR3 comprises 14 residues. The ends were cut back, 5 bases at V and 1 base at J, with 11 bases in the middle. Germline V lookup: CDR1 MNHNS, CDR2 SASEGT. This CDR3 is CASSRATDNYGYTF. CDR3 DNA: TGTGCCAGCAGTCGAGCGACAGATAACTATGGCTACACCTTC.

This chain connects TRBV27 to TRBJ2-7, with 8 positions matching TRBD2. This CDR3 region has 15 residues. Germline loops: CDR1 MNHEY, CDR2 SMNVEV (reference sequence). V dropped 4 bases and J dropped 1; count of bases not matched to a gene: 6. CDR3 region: CASSYSRGVSYEQYF. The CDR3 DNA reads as TGTGCCAGCAGTTACTCGCGGGGGGTTTCCTACGAGCAGTACTTC.

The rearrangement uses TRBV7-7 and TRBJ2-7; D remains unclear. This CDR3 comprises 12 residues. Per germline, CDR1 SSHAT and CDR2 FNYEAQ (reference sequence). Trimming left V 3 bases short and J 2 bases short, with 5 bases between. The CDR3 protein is CASSFHTYEQYF. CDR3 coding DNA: TGTGCCAGCAGCTTTCACACCTACGAGCAGTACTTC.

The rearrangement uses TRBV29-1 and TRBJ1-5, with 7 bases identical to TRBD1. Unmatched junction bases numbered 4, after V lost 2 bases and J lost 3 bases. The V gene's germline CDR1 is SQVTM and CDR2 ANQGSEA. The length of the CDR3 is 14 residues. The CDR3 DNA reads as TGCAGCGTTGAATGGACAGGATCCAATCAGCCCCAGCATTTT. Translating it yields CSVEWTGSNQPQHF.

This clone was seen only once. CDR3: CASSLLQGAGEKLFF. In nucleotides, the CDR3 is TGTGCCAGCAGCTTGCTCCAGGGGGCGGGTGAAAAACTGTTTTTT. The chain joins TRBV5-6 to TRBJ1-4; 8 positions match TRBD1. J gave up 7 bases and V 1 base, and 6 bases lay outside the gene matches. The CDR3 runs to 15 residues. Germline loops: CDR1 SGHDT, CDR2 YYEEEE.

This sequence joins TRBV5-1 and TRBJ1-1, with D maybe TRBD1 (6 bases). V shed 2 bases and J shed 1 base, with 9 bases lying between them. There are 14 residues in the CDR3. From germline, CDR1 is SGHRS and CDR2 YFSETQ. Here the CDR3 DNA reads TGCGCCAGCAGCTTATACAGGGAGAACACTGAAGCTTTCTTT. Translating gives CASSLYRENTEAFF.

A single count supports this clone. The CDR3 protein is CASIYDMKQGNNQPQHF. The CDR3 DNA is TGTGCCAGCATATACGACATGAAACAGGGAAACAATCAGCCCCAGCATTTT. This chain uses TRBV27 with TRBJ1-5, with D tentatively TRBD1 (6 bases). Germline V gene lookup returns CDR1 MNHEY and CDR2 SMNVEV (reference sequence). The CDR3 is 17 residues long. The V gene lost 7 bases and the J gene lost 3 bases, with 22 bases spanning the gap.

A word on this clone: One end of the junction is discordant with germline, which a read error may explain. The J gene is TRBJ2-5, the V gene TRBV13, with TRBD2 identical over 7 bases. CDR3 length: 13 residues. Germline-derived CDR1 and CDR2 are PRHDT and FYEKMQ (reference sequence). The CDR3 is CASSIGEGETQYF. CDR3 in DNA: TGTGCCAGCAGCATAGGGGAGGGGGAGACCCAGTACTTC.

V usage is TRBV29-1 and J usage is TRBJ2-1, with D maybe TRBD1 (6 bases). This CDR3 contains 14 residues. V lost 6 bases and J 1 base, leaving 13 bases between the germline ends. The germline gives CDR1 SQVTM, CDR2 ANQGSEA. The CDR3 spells CSVPTRGSYNEQFF. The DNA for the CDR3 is TGCAGCGTCCCTACCAGGGGTTCCTACAATGAGCAGTTCTTC.

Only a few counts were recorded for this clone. CDR3 loop: CASSRTDRPNYGYTF. CDR3 nucleotide sequence: TGTGCCAGTAGCAGGACGGACAGGCCGAACTATGGCTACACCTTC. The chain recombines TRBV19 with TRBJ1-2; 7 positions agree with TRBD1. The CDR3 has 15 amino acids. CDR1 is LNHDA, CDR2 SQIVND, per germline (reference sequence). V lost 6 bases, J lost 2 bases, and 9 bases stayed unmatched.

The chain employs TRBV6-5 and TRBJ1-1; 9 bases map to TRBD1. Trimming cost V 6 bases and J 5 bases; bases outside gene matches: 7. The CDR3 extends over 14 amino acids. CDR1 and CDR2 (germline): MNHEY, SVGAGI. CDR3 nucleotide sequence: TGTGCCAGCAGACTGACAGGGGGAGGGACTGAAGCTTTCTTT. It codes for CASRLTGGGTEAFF.

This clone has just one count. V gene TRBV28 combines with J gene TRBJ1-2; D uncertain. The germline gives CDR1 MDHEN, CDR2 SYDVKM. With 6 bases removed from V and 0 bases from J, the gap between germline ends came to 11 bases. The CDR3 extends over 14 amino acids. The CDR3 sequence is CASRPVDTNYGYTF. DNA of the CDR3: TGTGCCAGCAGGCCCGTAGACACTAACTATGGCTACACCTTC.

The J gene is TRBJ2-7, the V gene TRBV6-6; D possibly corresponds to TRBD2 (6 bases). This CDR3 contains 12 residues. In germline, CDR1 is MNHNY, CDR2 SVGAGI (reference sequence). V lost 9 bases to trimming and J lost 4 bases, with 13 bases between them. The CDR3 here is CASRGGTYEQYF. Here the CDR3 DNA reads TGTGCCAGTAGGGGAGGCACGTACGAGCAGTACTTC.